This T cell receptor beta chain was documented in a study of beta chain features in type 1 diabetes (dated by TCRdb to about 2018). Turning to the overall study: Mean age, gender distribution, total cell number and subset yield were not different between patients and healthy donors. Regulatory and stem cell-like memory subsets were obtained from only 8 patients and about eight healthy donors, while naive and central memory subsets were obtained from all 30 or so donors. A total of 85 million to 110 million sorted cells were examined across all samples, and RNA yield correlated strongly with the number of cells per subset. The study compared the TCRB repertoires of sorted circulating CD4+ T cell subsets in recently diagnosed type 1 diabetes patients with those in matched healthy donors.

V is shortened by 6 bases, J by 0 bases, and the region joining them spans 12 bases. Per the germline V gene (reference sequence), GTSNPN is the CDR1 and SVGIG is the CDR2. Reading from cysteine to phenylalanine, the CDR3 counts 14 amino acids. Only the CDR3 DNA stays, 42 bases, in frame from base 1. The entire amount of isolated RNA was reverse transcribed using the High Capacity cDNA Reverse Transcription Kit, so the sequenced TCRB transcripts were expressed ones. Deep immunoSEQ sequencing was performed on naive, central memory and regulatory T cell samples, with an average of roughly 3.5 million total reads per sample. After sorted cells were lysed in RLT buffer, RNA was extracted with DNase-treated RNeasy Micro or Mini kits, with the choice depending on cell number. Each cell subset was processed on its own to prevent cross-contamination, while patient and healthy donor samples were processed together. The immunoSEQ multiplex PCR was used to amplify TCRB sequences from cDNA, yielding 87-bp fragments that span the CDR3 region. Sequencing of the amplicons was done on the Illumina HiSeq platform. The original methods were these. PCR bias was computationally corrected using synthetic template baselines, reads within Hamming distance 2 were collapsed, and singletons that could not be merged were discarded. Reads were aligned against IMGT to assign V, D and J genes, CDR3 length and insertions or deletions at six rearrangement sites. Within each subset, clonotype counts were normalized to sorted cell number, and only after that were true diversity and Gini coefficients computed with the tcR R package. Repertoire sharing was quantified using the overlap coefficient calculated on TCRB nucleotide sequences. TCRdb provides this immuneACCESS table in a form limited to in-frame rearrangements. Some clones are lacking; in checked studies, under half of them reflect an unresolved V gene, and why the rest are absent is not known. D and trimming come from the DNA, and the V and J calls and clone size come from that table. This sample comprises roughly 290,000 clones, about 7.8% of them detected only once. The ten largest clones add up to roughly 1% of the sample.

Concerning this clone: The antigen this receptor binds is unknown. Base qualities are not provided; no much larger clone lies one nucleotide away.

Findings and caveats that apply to the study as a whole: Type 1 diabetes patients showed a moderate but significant shortening of TCRB CDR3 length in all four CD4+ subsets. At VDJ recombination sites, type 1 diabetes patients had fewer insertions and more deleted nucleotides, which implies abnormalities in thymic rearrangement. Naive, central memory and regulatory TCRB repertoires appeared to be more similar among patients than among healthy donors. PCR might favor shorter templates, but patient and control samples were amplified and corrected together, so any skew would affect both groups equally. Because the HLA sub-analyses included only small numbers of individuals, any influence of HLA type on TCRB rearrangement was left unresolved. Sequencing cDNA rather than genomic DNA could over-represent highly expressing activated cells, although activation and CD3 levels did not differ between groups.

Each donor gave one peripheral blood draw, approximately 110 mL on average, collected into heparinised tubes. Naive, central memory, regulatory and stem cell-like memory CD4+ T cells were sorted on a BD FACSAria II using a panel including CD45RO, CCR7, CD25, CD127, CD95 and CD27. Purity was above 98% for every sorted population. PBMCs were separated immediately by Lymphoprep density gradient centrifugation and were stained directly, without being cultured. So that batch effects would be minimized, each experiment stained and sorted samples in pairs, pairing one healthy donor with one patient. The rearranged segments are TRBV30 and TRBJ2-1; confidence is insufficient to name the D gene. Sequencing was carried out using central memory CD4+ T cells from blood. This receptor was identified in a young woman in good health. The CDR3 here reads CACQDWSSYNEQFF. The DNA sequence follows: TGTGCCTGCCAAGACTGGAGCTCCTACAATGAGCAGTTCTTC.